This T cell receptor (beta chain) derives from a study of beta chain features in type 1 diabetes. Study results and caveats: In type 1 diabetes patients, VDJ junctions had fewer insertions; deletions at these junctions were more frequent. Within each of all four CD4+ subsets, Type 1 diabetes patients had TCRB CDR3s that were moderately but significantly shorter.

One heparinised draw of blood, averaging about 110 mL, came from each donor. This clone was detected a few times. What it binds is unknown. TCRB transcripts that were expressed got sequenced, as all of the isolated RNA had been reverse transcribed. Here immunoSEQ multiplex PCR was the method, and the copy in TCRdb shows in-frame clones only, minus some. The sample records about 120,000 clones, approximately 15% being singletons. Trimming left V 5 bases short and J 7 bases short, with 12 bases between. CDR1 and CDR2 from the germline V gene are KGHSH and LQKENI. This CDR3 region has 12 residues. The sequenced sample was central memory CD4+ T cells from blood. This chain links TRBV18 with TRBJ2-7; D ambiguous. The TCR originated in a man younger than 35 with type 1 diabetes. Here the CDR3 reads CASSASTGEQYF. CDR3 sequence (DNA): TGTGCCAGCTCAGCCTCAACTGGAGAGCAGTACTTC.